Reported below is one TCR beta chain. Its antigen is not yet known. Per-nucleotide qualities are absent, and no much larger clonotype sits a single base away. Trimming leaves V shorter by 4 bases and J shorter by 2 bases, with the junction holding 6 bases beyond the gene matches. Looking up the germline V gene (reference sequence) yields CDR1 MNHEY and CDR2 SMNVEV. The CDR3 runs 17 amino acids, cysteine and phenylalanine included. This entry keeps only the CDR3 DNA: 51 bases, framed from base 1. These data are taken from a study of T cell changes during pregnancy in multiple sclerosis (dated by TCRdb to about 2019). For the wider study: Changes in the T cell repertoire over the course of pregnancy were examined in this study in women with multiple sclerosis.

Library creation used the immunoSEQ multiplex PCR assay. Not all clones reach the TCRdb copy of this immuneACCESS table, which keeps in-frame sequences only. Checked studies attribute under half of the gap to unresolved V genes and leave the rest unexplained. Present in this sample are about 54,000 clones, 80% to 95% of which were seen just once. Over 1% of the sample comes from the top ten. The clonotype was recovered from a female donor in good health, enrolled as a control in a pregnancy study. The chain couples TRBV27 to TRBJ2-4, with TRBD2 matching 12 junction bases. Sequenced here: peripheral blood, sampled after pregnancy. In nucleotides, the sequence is TGTGCCAGCAGTTCCCGACTAGCGGGGGCCTCCAAAAACATTCAGTACTTC. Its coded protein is CASSSRLAGASKNIQYF.